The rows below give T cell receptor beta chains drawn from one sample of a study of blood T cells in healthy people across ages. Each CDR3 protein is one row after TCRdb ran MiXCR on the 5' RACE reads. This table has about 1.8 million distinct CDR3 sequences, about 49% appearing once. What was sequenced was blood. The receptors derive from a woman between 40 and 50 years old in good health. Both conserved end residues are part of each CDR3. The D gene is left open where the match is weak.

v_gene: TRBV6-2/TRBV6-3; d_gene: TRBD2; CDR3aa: CASRTGTSGAEFF
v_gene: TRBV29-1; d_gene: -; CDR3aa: CSVEQAFSTDTQYF
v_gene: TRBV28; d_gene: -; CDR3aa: CATRGEINIQYF
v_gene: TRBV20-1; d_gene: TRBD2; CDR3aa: CSASPYAGGWNEQFF
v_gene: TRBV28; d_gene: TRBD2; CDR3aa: CASSTRLAGGLGETQYF
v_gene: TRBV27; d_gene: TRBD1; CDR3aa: CASSLSSPGGGNGYTF
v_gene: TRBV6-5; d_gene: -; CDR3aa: CASSPIPSRAGEQYF
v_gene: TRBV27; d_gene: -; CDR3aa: CASSSTRGALLLSGANVLTF
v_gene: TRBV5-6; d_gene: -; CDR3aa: CASSRRGGSGRDTQYF
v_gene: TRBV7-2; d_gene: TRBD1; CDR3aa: CASSLVRGQDNEQFF
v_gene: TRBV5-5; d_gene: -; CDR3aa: CASSLESYTDTQYF
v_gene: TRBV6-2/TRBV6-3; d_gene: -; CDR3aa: CATLWTNTDTQYF
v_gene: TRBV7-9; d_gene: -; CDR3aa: CASPSGGRGANVLTF
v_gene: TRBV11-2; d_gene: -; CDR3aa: CASSLSLGEQFF
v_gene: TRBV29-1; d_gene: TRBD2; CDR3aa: CSVPGLAGVNEQFF
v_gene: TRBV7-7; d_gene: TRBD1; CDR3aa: CASSSQTGEFDTQYF
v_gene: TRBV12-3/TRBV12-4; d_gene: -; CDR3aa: CASSFGGENIQYF
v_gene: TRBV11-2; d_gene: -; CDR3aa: CASSTRQGGRYNEQFF
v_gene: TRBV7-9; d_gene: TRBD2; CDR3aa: CASRPTSGGYYNEQFF
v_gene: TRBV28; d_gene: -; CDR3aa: CASRYLAVNEQFF
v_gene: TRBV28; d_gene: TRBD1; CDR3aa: CASGPRDRVSEQFF
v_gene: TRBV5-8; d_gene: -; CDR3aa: CASSLGQGIKTDTQYF
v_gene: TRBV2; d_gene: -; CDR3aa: CASRPRENIQYF
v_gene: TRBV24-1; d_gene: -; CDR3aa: CATSDLRQAGDEQFF
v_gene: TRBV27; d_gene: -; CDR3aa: CASSSPTSSYNEQFF
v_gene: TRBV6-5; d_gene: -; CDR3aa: CASSSRQTSSSYEQYF
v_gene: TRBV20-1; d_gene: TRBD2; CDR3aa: CSAAKTSGFYNEQYF
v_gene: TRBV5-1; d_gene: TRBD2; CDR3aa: CASSNLAGGTDEQFF
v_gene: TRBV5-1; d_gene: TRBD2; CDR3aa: CASSMGLDYNEQFF
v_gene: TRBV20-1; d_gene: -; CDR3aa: CSASIGRGTDTQYF
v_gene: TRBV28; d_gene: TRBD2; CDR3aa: CASSLWASGKDEQFF
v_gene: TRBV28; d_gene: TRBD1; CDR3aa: CASSTGGVAKNIQYF
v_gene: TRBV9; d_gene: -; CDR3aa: CASSVGSGNTGELFF
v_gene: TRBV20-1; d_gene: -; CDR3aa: CSAQVGAYEQYF